Shown below are 26 T cell receptor beta chains from a single sample sequenced in a study of PD-1 blockade in classical Hodgkin lymphoma. Time point described: newly diagnosed, previously untreated cHL patient sample. Method: immunoSEQ multiplex PCR; TCRdb's copy keeps in-frame clones and lacks some. Here the sample spans about 30,000 clones, around 94% being singletons. The sample comprised peripheral blood mononuclear cells (PBMCs). The receptors were sampled from a human donor with classical Hodgkin lymphoma.

The chain is built from TRBV5-1 and TRBJ1-5; D is perhaps TRBD1 (5 bases). This CDR3 has 14 amino acids. Per germline, CDR1 SGHRS and CDR2 YFSETQ. V lost 4 bases and J lost 3, with 11 bases in between. In DNA, the CDR3 is TGCGCCAGCAGCCTCGACAGTTCCAATCAGCCCCAGCATTTT. Amino acids: CASSLDSSNQPQHF.

The V call is TRBV7-2, the J call TRBJ2-3; D is unclear. Germline V gives CDR1 SGHTA, CDR2 FQGNSA. Trimming removed 2 bases at V and 5 bases at J, with 5 bases between. CDR3 length equals 12 residues. The CDR3 DNA reads as TGTGCCAGCAGCTTATTGGGAGATACGCAGTATTTT. Its protein is CASSLLGDTQYF.

The chain combines TRBV5-1 with TRBJ1-6; D is possibly TRBD1 (6 bases). V lost 0 bases to trimming and J lost 0 bases, with 13 bases between them. CDR3 length: 18 residues. The germline gives CDR1 SGHRS, CDR2 YFSETQ. DNA of the CDR3: TGCGCCAGCAGCTTGGTACCAGGGGACAACTCCTATAATTCACCCCTCCACTTT. It codes for CASSLVPGDNSYNSPLHF.

This clone was picked up one time. V and J are TRBV18 and TRBJ2-1; no clear D. CDR1 and CDR2 from the germline V gene are KGHSH and LQKENI. This CDR3 contains 17 residues. V was cut by 5 bases and J by 0 bases, with 17 bases left in between. The CDR3 region is CASSGFDGVFSYNEQFF. The CDR3, as DNA: TGTGCCAGCTCAGGGTTTGACGGAGTGTTCTCCTACAATGAGCAGTTCTTC.

The CDR3 loop reads CASSFSRQYF. CDR3 in DNA: TGTGCCAGCAGCTTTTCGCGGCAGTATTTT. The chain has TRBV5-4 and TRBJ2-3; D call uncertain. Germline V gives CDR1 SGHNT, CDR2 YYREEE (reference sequence). The CDR3 runs 10 residues. Trimming took off 2 bases at V and 11 bases at J, with 6 bases between the two ends.

The V call is TRBV15, the J call TRBJ2-7; 9 nucleotides match TRBD2. Germline CDR1 and CDR2: LNHNV and YYDKDF (reference sequence). V shed 0 bases, J shed 10 bases, and the junction held 10 bases outside the gene matches. The CDR3 is 15 residues long. CDR3 in amino acids: CATSRDSAGGLYQYF. CDR3 in DNA: TGTGCCACCAGCAGAGATTCAGCGGGGGGCCTTTATCAGTACTTC.

The V and J genes are TRBV19 and TRBJ1-3, with D possibly matching TRBD1 (6 bases). Trimming pared 3 bases from V and 0 bases from J, leaving 12 bases between. This CDR3 spans 16 amino acids. Germline V gene sequence: CDR1 LNHDA, CDR2 SQIVND (reference sequence). The CDR3 is CASSMRGRISGNTIYF. In nucleotides, the CDR3 is TGTGCCAGTAGTATGCGGGGGCGCATCTCTGGAAACACCATATATTTT. Using reference TRBV19 and TRBJ1-3 for the parts outside the CDR3, the full variable domain is DGGITQSPKYLFRKEGQNVTLSCEQNLNHDAMYWYRQDPGQGLRLIYYSQIVNDFQKGDIAEGYSVSREKKESFPLTVTSAQKNPTAFYLCASSMRGRISGNTIYFGEGSWLTVV.

This chain connects TRBV5-1 to TRBJ1-2; tentative D call: TRBD1 (6 bases). Germline lookup yields CDR1 SGHRS and CDR2 YFSETQ. The CDR3 has 14 amino acids. Trimming removed 0 bases from V and 7 bases from J, with 13 bases in between. CDR3 sequence (DNA): TGCGCCAGCAGCTTGGCCTCAGGGGCGGCTGGCTACACCTTC. Translation: CASSLASGAAGYTF.

The rearrangement links TRBV7-9 to TRBJ2-1, with D perhaps TRBD2 (7 bases). The CDR3 sequence is 16 residues long. The germline gives CDR1 SEHNR, CDR2 FQNEAQ (reference sequence). Trimming removed 3 bases at V and 0 bases at J, with 12 bases between. The CDR3 loop is CASSFGGQSSYNEQFF. In nucleotides, the CDR3 is TGTGCCAGCAGCTTCGGGGGGCAGAGCTCCTACAATGAGCAGTTCTTC.

The V and J genes are TRBV6-5 and TRBJ1-2; weak D call: TRBD1 (5 bases). Germline V CDR1 and CDR2: MNHEY, SVGAGI. The CDR3 is made up of 15 amino acids. V dropped 4 bases and J dropped 3 bases, with 15 bases sitting between them. CDR3 region: CASSSPRRAHYGYTF. CDR3 in DNA: TGTGCCAGCAGTTCCCCCCGCAGGGCTCACTATGGCTACACCTTC.

The rearrangement uses TRBV27 and TRBJ2-3, with 9 bases lining up with TRBD2. CDR1 MNHEY and CDR2 SMNVEV come from the germline V gene (reference sequence). The CDR3 has 17 amino acids. The J segment lost 4 bases and the V segment lost 8 bases, leaving 16 bases of the junction unmatched. CDR3 in amino acids: CASGWIAAGGPADTQYF. CDR3 nucleotides: TGTGCCAGCGGATGGATAGCGGCGGGAGGGCCGGCAGATACGCAGTATTTT.

V gene TRBV5-6 combines with J gene TRBJ2-7; the D is unclear. V was pared by 4 bases and J by 3 bases, with 5 bases between. The CDR3 has 11 amino acids. From germline, CDR1 is SGHDT and CDR2 YYEEEE. The CDR3 nucleotides read TGTGCCAGCAGCCTCAACTACGAGCAGTACTTC. It is translated as CASSLNYEQYF.

This rearrangement joins TRBV19 to TRBJ1-5; 8 nucleotides match TRBD1. There are 12 residues in the CDR3. The V gene's germline CDR1 is LNHDA and CDR2 SQIVND (reference sequence). With V trimmed by 11 bases and J by 5 bases, 5 bases remained unmatched. The CDR3 sequence is CAARTGYQPQHF. For the CDR3, the DNA is TGTGCCGCCCGGACAGGGTATCAGCCCCAGCATTTT.

The chain recombines TRBV9 with TRBJ1-2, with D perhaps TRBD1 (6 bases). Germline V CDR1 and CDR2: SGDLS, YYNGEE. This CDR3 has 15 residues. With 5 bases removed from V and 2 bases from J, the gap between germline ends came to 16 bases. CDR3: CASRDSWGRNYGYTF. Written as DNA, the CDR3 is TGTGCCAGCAGGGACAGTTGGGGCAGAAACTATGGCTACACCTTC.

The J gene is TRBJ2-1, the V gene TRBV6-6; D gene uncertain. Germline-derived CDR1 and CDR2 are MNHNY and SVGAGI (reference sequence). V was shortened by 5 bases and J by 2 bases, with 13 bases between the two germline ends. The CDR3 loop spans 15 amino acids. CDR3 region: CASSGYTLPYNEQFF. The CDR3 coding sequence is TGTGCCAGCAGTGGCTACACCCTTCCCTACAATGAGCAGTTCTTC.

V is TRBV7-2 and J is TRBJ1-2; a weak D match, TRBD1 (5 bases). V was pared by 5 bases and J by 3 bases, with 13 bases between. Per germline, CDR1 SGHTA and CDR2 FQGNSA. The CDR3 sequence is 14 residues long. DNA for the CDR3: TGTGCCAGCAGCCCCAGGACAAGAGACTATGGCTACACCTTC. The encoded protein is CASSPRTRDYGYTF.

This clone was seen only once. The chain couples TRBV28 to TRBJ2-1; tentatively, D is TRBD2 (5 bases). This CDR3 is 14 amino acids long. V was cut by 6 bases and J by 1 base, with 10 bases left in between. The germline gives CDR1 MDHEN, CDR2 SYDVKM. The CDR3 protein is CASRRTGSYNEQFF. The CDR3 nucleotides read TGTGCCAGCAGGCGGACGGGATCCTACAATGAGCAGTTCTTC.

CDR3 protein: CASAQERGHSSYNEQFF. The CDR3 DNA sequence: TGTGCTAGTGCCCAAGAGCGGGGGCATAGCTCCTACAATGAGCAGTTCTTC. The chain recombines TRBV12-5 with TRBJ2-1, with TRBD2 matching 8 bases. This CDR3 comprises 17 residues. Unmatched junction bases numbered 11, after V lost 7 bases and J lost 0 bases. Germline V gene sequence: CDR1 LGHNT, CDR2 FRNRAP.

The chain links TRBV4-1 to TRBJ2-5; 8 nucleotides line up with TRBD1. V trimming: 3 bases; J trimming: 1 base; junction bases outside the gene matches: 7. Germline V gene data show CDR1 as MGHRA and CDR2 as YSYEKL. The CDR3 is made up of 16 amino acids. The CDR3 sequence: CASSHHGTGAQETQYF. In DNA, the CDR3 is TGCGCCAGCAGCCATCACGGGACAGGTGCCCAAGAGACCCAGTACTTC.

J is TRBJ1-4 and V is TRBV18; D remains unclear. The V gene lost 1 base and the J gene lost 6 bases, with 6 bases spanning the gap. The CDR3 has 13 residues. In germline, CDR1 is KGHSH, CDR2 LQKENI. CDR3 protein: CASSPLYDEKLFF. The CDR3 DNA follows: TGTGCCAGCTCACCACTCTATGATGAAAAACTGTTTTTT.

J is TRBJ2-1 and V is TRBV4-1; D perhaps matches TRBD2 (5 bases). The CDR3 sequence is 15 residues long. Germline V gene data show CDR1 as MGHRA and CDR2 as YSYEKL. Trimming took 6 bases from V and 6 from J, leaving 18 bases between them. CDR3 sequence: CASRSPLRGGNEQFF. DNA for the CDR3: TGCGCCAGCAGGTCCCCACTCCGGGGTGGCAATGAGCAGTTCTTC.

The chain carries TRBV19 and TRBJ2-4; D is possibly TRBD2 (6 bases). With 8 bases removed from V and 3 bases from J, the gap between germline ends came to 14 bases. The CDR3 consists of 14 residues. The V gene's germline CDR1 is LNHDA and CDR2 SQIVND (reference sequence). The CDR3 DNA reads as TGTGCCAGTGCGAGGCGGGGCGGCAAAAACATTCAGTACTTC. The encoded protein is CASARRGGKNIQYF.

The chain employs TRBV15 and TRBJ2-5, with D uncertain. Trimming shortened V by 1 base and J by 2 bases, and 8 bases separated the two germline ends. Germline-derived CDR1 and CDR2 are LNHNV and YYDKDF (reference sequence). This CDR3 is built from 14 residues. As DNA, the CDR3 is TGTGCCACCAGCAGAGGACCGATACAAGAGACCCAGTACTTC. It encodes CATSRGPIQETQYF. The whole variable domain, remainder taken from reference TRBV15 and TRBJ2-5, is DAMVIQNPRYQVTQFGKPVTLSCSQTLNHNVMYWYQQKSSQAPKLLFHYYDKDFNNEADTPDNFQSRRPNTSFCFLDIRSPGLGDTAMYLCATSRGPIQETQYFGPGTRLLVL.

V and J are TRBV10-3 and TRBJ1-1; D gene unclear. CDR3 length equals 11 residues. Germline-derived CDR1 and CDR2 are ENHRY and SYGVKD. V lost 6 bases and J 3 bases, leaving 5 bases between the germline ends. DNA for the CDR3: TGTGCCATCAGCCGGGACACTGAAGCTTTCTTT. Residues: CAISRDTEAFF.

CDR3 bases: TGCGCCAGCAGCCAAGTTCAGCGGGAGGAAGGAAATGAGCAGTTCTTC. This translates into CASSQVQREEGNEQFF. This sequence joins TRBV4-1 and TRBJ2-1; 9 bases agree with TRBD2. The CDR3 is 16 residues long. The trim removed 1 base at V and 7 bases at J, leaving 8 bases unmatched. Germline lookup yields CDR1 MGHRA and CDR2 YSYEKL.

The chain couples TRBV5-4 to TRBJ2-7, with unresolved D. V was cut by 0 bases and J by 4 bases, with 14 bases left in between. The CDR3 extends over 15 amino acids. Germline CDR1 reads SGHNT; CDR2 reads YYREEE (reference sequence). The CDR3 nucleotides read TGTGCCAGCAGCTTGGGGTCTCCAACACCGTACGAGCAGTACTTC. It encodes CASSLGSPTPYEQYF.